This is a list of T cell receptor beta chains from one sample in a study of beta chain features in type 1 diabetes. Only in-frame clones appear in the TCRdb table, and some are missing; sequencing was by immunoSEQ multiplex PCR. The sample has over 500,000 clones, 15% to 18% seen once. Material: naive CD4+ T cells from blood. These receptors were collected from a man aged 18 to 30 in good health. Each CDR3 is given with its conserved first and last residue. D genes are given only for firm matches. The size entry is marked missing in some rows and otherwise reads once, few, many or a size class.

clone_size | j_call | v_call | d_call | cdr3_aa | cdr3_nt
. | TRBJ2-7 | TRBV21-1 | . | CASSQGRTAYEQYF | TGTGCCAGCAGCCAAGGGAGGACAGCCTACGAGCAGTACTTC
. | TRBJ2-3 | TRBV28 | . | CASSLGTPDTQYF | TGTGCCAGCAGTTTGGGGACCCCAGATACGCAGTATTTT
. | TRBJ1-2 | TRBV19 | TRBD1 | CASSSSGTGTYGYTF | TGTGCCAGTAGTTCATCCGGGACAGGGACTTATGGCTACACCTTC
. | TRBJ2-5 | TRBV10-3 | . | CAIRPQGRETQYF | TGTGCCATCAGGCCACAGGGAAGGGAGACCCAGTACTTC
few | TRBJ2-7 | TRBV5-1 | . | CASSHDITSYEQYF | TGCGCCAGCAGCCATGACATAACCTCCTACGAGCAGTACTTC
. | TRBJ1-2 | TRBV5-1 | . | CASSLGAGGYTF | TGCGCCAGCAGCTTGGGAGCTGGAGGCTACACCTTC
few | TRBJ2-5 | TRBV11-2 | TRBD1 | CASSLGPGTGRETQYF | TGTGCCAGCAGCTTAGGACCCGGGACAGGGAGAGAGACCCAGTACTTC
. | TRBJ2-3 | TRBV7-2 | . | CASSPIRAPDTQYF | TGTGCCAGCAGCCCTATCCGGGCCCCAGATACGCAGTATTTT
few | TRBJ1-5 | TRBV28 | . | CASRRPGKTDQPQHF | TGTGCCAGCAGAAGGCCGGGGAAAACGGATCAGCCCCAGCATTTT
. | TRBJ1-2 | TRBV28 | . | CASSFGPGGYGYTF | TGTGCCAGCAGTTTCGGCCCGGGAGGGTATGGCTACACCTTC
. | TRBJ2-7 | TRBV5-1 | TRBD1 | CASSFYMGQGYEQYF | TGCGCCAGCAGCTTTTATATGGGACAGGGCTACGAGCAGTACTTC
. | TRBJ2-3 | TRBV9 | TRBD2 | CASSYLAGSPYF | TGTGCCAGCAGCTACCTAGCGGGATCTCCGTATTTT
. | TRBJ2-7 | TRBV7-8 | TRBD1 | CASSLGTGGSYEQYF | TGTGCCAGCAGCCTAGGGACAGGGGGTTCCTACGAGCAGTACTTC
many | TRBJ1-3 | TRBV7-9 | . | CASSLSRRTDF | TGTGCCAGCAGCTTATCAAGGCGTACAGATTTT
few | TRBJ1-1 | TRBV28 | . | CASRLRGVQNTEAFF | TGTGCCAGCAGGCTCAGAGGGGTCCAGAACACTGAAGCTTTCTTT
. | TRBJ1-5 | TRBV4-2 | . | CASSQETRLELSPQHF | TGTGCCAGCAGCCAGGAAACCCGGTTGGAGTTAAGTCCCCAGCATTTT
few | TRBJ2-5 | TRBV7-2 | . | CASSPIFGKETQYF | TGTGCCAGCAGCCCTATCTTCGGGAAAGAGACCCAGTACTTC
. | TRBJ2-3 | TRBV7-9 | TRBD1 | CASSLEGQRLDTQYF | TGTGCCAGCAGCTTAGAGGGACAGAGGCTCGATACGCAGTATTTT
few | TRBJ2-7 | TRBV7-9 | . | CASSFGGKYEQYF | TGTGCCAGCAGCTTTGGGGGTAAATACGAGCAGTACTTC
few | TRBJ1-2 | TRBV4-2 | TRBD1 | CASSQGTGHYGYTF | TGTGCCAGCAGCCAAGGGACAGGCCACTATGGCTACACCTTC
. | TRBJ1-6 | TRBV30 | . | CAWSEQYYNSPLHF | TGTGCCTGGAGTGAACAGTACTATAATTCACCCCTCCACTTT
few | TRBJ2-5 | TRBV5-1 | . | CASSVMAPQETQYF | TGCGCCAGCAGCGTCATGGCACCACAAGAGACCCAGTACTTC
few | TRBJ1-1 | TRBV5-1 | . | CASSLEWGTEAFF | TGCGCCAGCAGCTTGGAATGGGGTACTGAAGCTTTCTTT
few | TRBJ1-6 | TRBV7-6 | . | CASSLGQPPSSPLHF | TGTGCCAGCAGCTTAGGACAGCCCCCGTCTTCACCCCTCCACTTT
. | TRBJ2-1 | TRBV14 | . | CASSSRGSYNEQFF | TGTGCCAGCAGCTCTCGGGGCTCCTACAATGAGCAGTTCTTC
. | TRBJ1-2 | TRBV2 | . | CATALRGTGLSFYGYTF | TGTGCCACCGCCCTCAGGGGCACTGGCTTATCCTTCTATGGCTACACCTTC
. | TRBJ1-6 | TRBV6-1 | . | CASRREQPSPLHF | TGTGCCAGCAGAAGGGAACAGCCCTCACCCCTCCACTTT
. | TRBJ2-5 | TRBV7-2 | TRBD1 | CASSTVTGGYEQYF | TGTGCCAGCAGCACCGTGACAGGGGGATATGAGCAGTACTTC
. | TRBJ1-1 | TRBV23-1 | . | CASSQPPGENTEAFF | TGCGCCAGCAGTCAACCTCCCGGAGAGAACACTGAAGCTTTCTTT
few | TRBJ2-7 | TRBV7-3 | . | CASSYSSPFGGRDEQYF | TGTGCCAGCAGCTACTCCTCTCCCTTTGGGGGTCGCGACGAGCAGTACTTC
. | TRBJ2-1 | TRBV7-3 | . | CASSPPGGGAYNEQFF | TGTGCCAGCAGCCCACCCGGAGGGGGGGCCTACAATGAGCAGTTCTTC
. | TRBJ1-2 | TRBV4-2 | . | CASSQDIGLYGYTF | TGTGCCAGCAGCCAAGACATAGGACTCTATGGCTACACCTTC
few | TRBJ1-1 | TRBV7-9 | TRBD1 | CASSIKGQLGYTEAFF | TGTGCCAGCAGCATAAAGGGACAGCTCGGGTACACTGAAGCTTTCTTT
. | TRBJ2-1 | TRBV20-1 | . | CSASPFNEQFF | TGCAGTGCTAGCCCCTTCAATGAGCAGTTCTTC